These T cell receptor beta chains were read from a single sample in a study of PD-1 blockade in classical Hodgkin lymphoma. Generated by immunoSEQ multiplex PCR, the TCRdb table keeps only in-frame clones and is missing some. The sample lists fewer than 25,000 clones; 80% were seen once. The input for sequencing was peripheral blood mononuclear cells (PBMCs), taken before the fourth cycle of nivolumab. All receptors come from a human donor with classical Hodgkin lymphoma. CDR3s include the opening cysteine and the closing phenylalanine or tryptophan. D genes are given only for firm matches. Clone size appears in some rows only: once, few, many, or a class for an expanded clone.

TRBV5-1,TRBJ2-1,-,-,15,TGCGCCAGCAGCCGGGCGGGCCCTGGGTTCAATGAGCAGTTCTTC,CASSRAGPGFNEQFF
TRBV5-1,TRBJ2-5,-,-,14,TGCGCCAGCAGCTTGGGGCGGGTCCAAGAGACCCAGTACTTC,CASSLGRVQETQYF
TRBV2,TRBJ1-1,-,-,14,TGTGCCAGCAGTGTCCAGGGGTCGGACACTGAAGCTTTCTTT,CASSVQGSDTEAFF
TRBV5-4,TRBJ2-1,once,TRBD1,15,TGTGCCAGCAGCCCGACAGGGGGTACTTACAATGAGCAGTTCTTC,CASSPTGGTYNEQFF
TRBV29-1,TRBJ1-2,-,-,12,TGCAGCGTGGGGGGGGTTAACTATGGCTACACCTTC,CSVGGVNYGYTF
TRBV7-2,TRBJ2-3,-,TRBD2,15,TGTGCCAGCAGCCAGCAGGCGGGGGGCACAGATACGCAGTATTTT,CASSQQAGGTDTQYF
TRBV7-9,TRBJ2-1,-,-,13,TGTGCCAGCAGCTTAGTAACAGCTAATGAGCAGTTCTTC,CASSLVTANEQFF
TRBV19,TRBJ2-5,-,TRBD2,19,TGTGCCAGTAGTCCCCGGGGTAGCGGGGGGGCGGTGATGTCGGAGACCCAGTACTTC,CASSPRGSGGAVMSETQYF
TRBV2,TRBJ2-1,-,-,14,TGTGCCAGCAAGAACAGGTCCAGCTACAATGAGCAGTTCTTC,CASKNRSSYNEQFF
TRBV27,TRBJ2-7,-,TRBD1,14,TGTGCCAGCAGCCGGGGACAGGCCCTCTACGAGCAGTACTTC,CASSRGQALYEQYF
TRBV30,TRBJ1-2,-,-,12,TGTGCCTGGAGCTCGGGGGCTTGGGGCTACACCTTC,CAWSSGAWGYTF
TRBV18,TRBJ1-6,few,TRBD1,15,TGTGCCAGCTCGGGACAGGGGGCCATTAATTCACCCCTCCACTTT,CASSGQGAINSPLHF
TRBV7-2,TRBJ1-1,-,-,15,TGTGCCAGCAGCTTCCACCCGGCGGTGAACACTGAAGCTTTCTTT,CASSFHPAVNTEAFF
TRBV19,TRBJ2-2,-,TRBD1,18,TGTGCCAGTAGCCGCAGGGGTAGTGGGACAGGGAACACCGGGGAGCTGTTTTTT,CASSRRGSGTGNTGELFF
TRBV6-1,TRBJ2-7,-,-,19,TGTGCCAGCAGTGAAATGGGAGGGCCGTGGGCAGGGGTCACCTACGAGCAGTACTTC,CASSEMGGPWAGVTYEQYF
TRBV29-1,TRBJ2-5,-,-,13,TGCAGCGTGGCCACTCGGGCAATGGAGACCCAGTACTTC,CSVATRAMETQYF
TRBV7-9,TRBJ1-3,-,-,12,TGTGCCACCGGGACAAATCGGAACACCATATATTTT,CATGTNRNTIYF
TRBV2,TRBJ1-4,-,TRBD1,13,TGTGCCAGCATGAGAGGGGGCGGCGAAAAACTGTTTTTT,CASMRGGGEKLFF
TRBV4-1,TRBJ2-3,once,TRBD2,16,TGCGCCAGCAGCCAAGAATTAGCGGGCTTCACAGATACGCAGTATTTT,CASSQELAGFTDTQYF
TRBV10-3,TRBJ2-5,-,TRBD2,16,TGTGCCATCAGTGAGGGTAGCGGGGGTTATTTGGAGACCCAGTACTTC,CAISEGSGGYLETQYF
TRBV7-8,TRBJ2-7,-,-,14,TGTGCCAGCAGCCGGATGGTAGGGTCCTACGAGCAGTACTTC,CASSRMVGSYEQYF
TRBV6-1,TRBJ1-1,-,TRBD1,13,TGTGCCAGCAGTGTGTCTCTTCAGGGGGGCGCTTTCTTT,CASSVSLQGGAFF
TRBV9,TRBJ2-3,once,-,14,TGTGCCAGCAGCGTAGGATCACTCACAGATACGCAGTATTTT,CASSVGSLTDTQYF
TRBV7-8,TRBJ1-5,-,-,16,TGTGCCAGCAGCTTATTAGCCGTTCATAGCAATCAGCCCCAGCATTTT,CASSLLAVHSNQPQHF
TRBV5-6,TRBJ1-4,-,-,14,TGTGCCAGCAGCAGGTTGGCAACTAATGAAAAACTGTTTTTT,CASSRLATNEKLFF
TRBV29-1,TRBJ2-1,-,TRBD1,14,TGCAGCGTCAATACAGGGGGGCCTTACAATGAGCAGTTCTTC,CSVNTGGPYNEQFF
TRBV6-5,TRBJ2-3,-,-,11,TGTGCCAGCTTTACACACAATACGCAGTATTTT,CASFTHNTQYF
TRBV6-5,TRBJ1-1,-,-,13,TGTGCCAGCAGTTACCAGGCCAACACTGAAGCTTTCTTT,CASSYQANTEAFF
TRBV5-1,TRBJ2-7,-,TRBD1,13,TGCGCCAGCAGCTCAGGGACAGGGTTTGCGCAGTACTTC,CASSSGTGFAQYF
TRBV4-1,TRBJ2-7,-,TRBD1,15,TGCGCCAGCAGCCAGACCGGGACAGGGGCCGGAGAGCAGTACTTC,CASSQTGTGAGEQYF
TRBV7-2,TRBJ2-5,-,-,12,TGTGCCAGCAGCTTGTACCAAGAGACCCAGTACTTC,CASSLYQETQYF
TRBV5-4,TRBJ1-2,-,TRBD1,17,TGTGCCAGCAGTGCCGGGACAGGGGGCATCATGGGTTATGGCTACACCTTC,CASSAGTGGIMGYGYTF